This T cell receptor beta chain appears in the sequencing data of a study of cytomegalovirus exposure and HLA in healthy donors. General study results and limits: Most subjects' HLA-A and HLA-B alleles were reportedly predicted from TCR beta sequences. A later analysis found TCR association rates differed by HLA locus, highest for DRB1 and lowest for HLA-C.

The PCR used 60 Vbeta and 13 Jbeta primers. Clones were read by immunoSEQ multiplex PCR, and TCRdb kept only the in-frame ones, dropping some. Of more than 12,000 clones listed, around 60% are singletons. The CDR3 loop spans 15 amino acids. CDR1 and CDR2 (germline): SGDLS, YYNGEE. The trim removed 1 base at V and 2 bases at J, leaving 5 bases unmatched. There are a few counts of this clone. What it binds is not known. This sequence joins TRBV9 and TRBJ2-7, with TRBD2 matching over 8 bases. The sequencing input was PBMCs. The receptor was isolated from a woman in her fifties or sixties in good health and CMV-seropositive. The CDR3, as DNA: TGTGCCAGCAGCGTAAGCGGGAGTAATACCTACGAGCAGTACTTC. As protein: CASSVSGSNTYEQYF.